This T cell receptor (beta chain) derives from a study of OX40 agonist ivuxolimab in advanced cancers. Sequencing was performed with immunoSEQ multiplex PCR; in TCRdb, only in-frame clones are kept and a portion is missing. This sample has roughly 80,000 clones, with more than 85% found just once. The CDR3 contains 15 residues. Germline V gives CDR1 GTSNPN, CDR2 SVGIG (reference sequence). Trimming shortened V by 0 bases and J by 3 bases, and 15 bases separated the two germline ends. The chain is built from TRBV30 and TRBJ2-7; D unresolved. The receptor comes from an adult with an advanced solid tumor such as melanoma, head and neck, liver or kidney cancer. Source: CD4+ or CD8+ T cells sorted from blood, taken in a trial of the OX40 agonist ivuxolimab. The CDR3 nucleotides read TGTGCCTGGAGTGTTAACTGGGAACTTAACTACGAGCAGTACTTC. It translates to CAWSVNWELNYEQYF.